The rows below give T cell receptor beta chains drawn from one sample of a study of early T cells in non-severe SARS-CoV-2 infection. TCRdb passed the 5' RACE reads through MiXCR, listing each CDR3 protein once. The sample has approximately 70,000 distinct CDR3 sequences, around a tenth seen once; the top ten hold about 8.3%. The specimen comprised whole blood, sampled at baseline. The receptors derive from an adult who was a healthcare worker with PCR-confirmed SARS-CoV-2 infection or an uninfected control (not recorded which). CDR3s include the opening cysteine and the closing phenylalanine or tryptophan. The order of the fields is D gene, clone size, V gene, J gene, CDR3 protein, CDR3 DNA. A D gene is named only where the DNA matches it firmly. Not all rows give a size; the values are once, few, many and, for expanded clones, a class.

d_call: TRBD1
clone_size: -
v_call: TRBV6-5
j_call: TRBJ1-3
cdr3_aa: CASSYDRGRGNTIYF
cdr3_nt: TGTGCCAGCAGTTACGACAGGGGAAGGGGAAACACCATATATTTT

d_call: -
clone_size: many
v_call: TRBV20-1
j_call: TRBJ2-3
cdr3_aa: CSARDQLVTDTQYF
cdr3_nt: TGCAGTGCTAGAGATCAACTAGTTACAGATACGCAGTATTTT

d_call: TRBD2
clone_size: medium-sized
v_call: TRBV7-2
j_call: TRBJ2-1
cdr3_aa: CASSLEISGGVRFDEQFF
cdr3_nt: TGTGCCAGCAGCTTAGAGATTAGCGGGGGAGTTCGTTTCGATGAGCAGTTCTTC

d_call: -
clone_size: -
v_call: TRBV6-5
j_call: TRBJ1-1
cdr3_aa: CASKTPGSRTEAFF
cdr3_nt: TGTGCCAGCAAGACGCCAGGGTCGCGAACTGAAGCTTTCTTT

d_call: TRBD2
clone_size: few
v_call: TRBV4-3
j_call: TRBJ2-7
cdr3_aa: CASSQAGSGGTPHEQYF
cdr3_nt: TGCGCCAGCAGCCAAGCGGGAAGCGGGGGTACCCCCCACGAGCAGTACTTC

d_call: -
clone_size: many
v_call: TRBV21-1
j_call: TRBJ2-7
cdr3_aa: CASIPGLSHEQYF
cdr3_nt: TGTGCCAGCATTCCCGGCCTATCCCACGAGCAGTACTTC

d_call: -
clone_size: many
v_call: TRBV5-6
j_call: TRBJ2-7
cdr3_aa: CASSHPQGSSYEQYF
cdr3_nt: TGTGCCAGCAGCCACCCTCAGGGGAGCTCCTACGAGCAGTACTTC

d_call: -
clone_size: few
v_call: TRBV7-2
j_call: TRBJ2-1
cdr3_aa: CASSFQPDANEQFF
cdr3_nt: TGTGCCAGCAGCTTCCAACCAGACGCCAATGAGCAGTTCTTC

d_call: TRBD1
clone_size: few
v_call: TRBV7-8
j_call: TRBJ1-1
cdr3_aa: CASSGTGGINTEAFF
cdr3_nt: TGTGCCAGCAGCGGTACAGGGGGCATTAACACTGAAGCTTTCTTT

d_call: TRBD1
clone_size: -
v_call: TRBV25-1
j_call: TRBJ1-4
cdr3_aa: CASSPRDSDEKLFF
cdr3_nt: TGTGCCAGCAGTCCCCGGGACAGTGATGAAAAACTGTTTTTT

d_call: TRBD1
clone_size: -
v_call: TRBV10-1
j_call: TRBJ2-5
cdr3_aa: CASSEDRVVETQYF
cdr3_nt: TGCGCCAGCAGTGAAGACAGGGTCGTGGAGACCCAGTACTTC

d_call: -
clone_size: many
v_call: TRBV5-1
j_call: TRBJ1-5
cdr3_aa: CASSLQGRQPQHF
cdr3_nt: TGCGCCAGCAGCTTGCAGGGTCGGCAGCCCCAGCATTTT

d_call: -
clone_size: few
v_call: TRBV11-2
j_call: TRBJ2-3
cdr3_aa: CASSFGTPSTDTQYF
cdr3_nt: TGTGCCAGCAGCTTCGGGACTCCGAGCACAGATACGCAGTATTTT

d_call: -
clone_size: many
v_call: TRBV10-3
j_call: TRBJ1-6
cdr3_aa: CAISQDAMSSYNSPLHF
cdr3_nt: TGTGCCATCAGCCAGGACGCAATGAGCTCCTATAATTCACCCCTCCACTTT

d_call: -
clone_size: medium-sized
v_call: TRBV5-6
j_call: TRBJ1-1
cdr3_aa: CASSPSSGTEAFF
cdr3_nt: TGTGCCAGCAGCCCGAGCTCGGGAACTGAAGCTTTCTTT

d_call: -
clone_size: -
v_call: TRBV5-5
j_call: TRBJ1-2
cdr3_aa: CASNLSDTDDGGYTF
cdr3_nt: TGTGCCAGCAACCTTTCAGACACGGACGATGGGGGCTACACCTTC

d_call: -
clone_size: -
v_call: TRBV30
j_call: TRBJ1-6
cdr3_aa: CAFRGQNNSPLHF
cdr3_nt: TGTGCCTTCCGCGGGCAGAACAATTCACCCCTCCACTTT

d_call: -
clone_size: many
v_call: TRBV20-1
j_call: TRBJ2-1
cdr3_aa: CSARRWGNNDNEQFF
cdr3_nt: TGCAGTGCTAGAAGGTGGGGCAATAATGACAATGAGCAGTTCTTC

d_call: -
clone_size: few
v_call: TRBV9
j_call: TRBJ1-1
cdr3_aa: CASSVGLGMNTEAFF
cdr3_nt: TGTGCCAGCAGCGTAGGTCTGGGAATGAACACTGAAGCTTTCTTT

d_call: TRBD2
clone_size: few
v_call: TRBV6-4
j_call: TRBJ2-6
cdr3_aa: CASSPSGGAGGANVLTF
cdr3_nt: TGTGCCAGCAGTCCTAGCGGGGGGGCCGGTGGGGCCAACGTCCTGACTTTC

d_call: -
clone_size: many
v_call: TRBV11-3
j_call: TRBJ1-1
cdr3_aa: CASSLRGLTEAFF
cdr3_nt: TGTGCCAGCAGCTTACGGGGGCTCACTGAAGCTTTCTTT

d_call: TRBD1
clone_size: many
v_call: TRBV7-9
j_call: TRBJ1-2
cdr3_aa: CASSQGESGYTF
cdr3_nt: TGTGCCAGCAGCCAGGGGGAAAGTGGCTACACCTTC

d_call: -
clone_size: few
v_call: TRBV7-3
j_call: TRBJ2-3
cdr3_aa: CASSLTGRTDTQYF
cdr3_nt: TGTGCCAGCAGCTTAACGGGGCGCACAGATACGCAGTATTTT

d_call: -
clone_size: -
v_call: TRBV5-1
j_call: TRBJ2-2
cdr3_aa: CASSPTWTGELFF
cdr3_nt: TGCGCCAGTTCACCTACCTGGACCGGGGAGCTGTTTTTT

d_call: -
clone_size: many
v_call: TRBV24-1
j_call: TRBJ2-7
cdr3_aa: CATSAGSGEQYF
cdr3_nt: TGTGCCACCTCGGCCGGGTCCGGCGAGCAGTACTTC

d_call: -
clone_size: many
v_call: TRBV20-1
j_call: TRBJ2-1
cdr3_aa: CSASPSMDNEQFF
cdr3_nt: TGCAGTGCTAGCCCCTCGATGGACAATGAGCAGTTCTTC

d_call: -
clone_size: few
v_call: TRBV6-2/TRBV6-3
j_call: TRBJ2-7
cdr3_aa: CASSLGYYEQYF
cdr3_nt: TGTGCCAGCAGTCTCGGTTACTACGAGCAGTACTTC

d_call: -
clone_size: -
v_call: TRBV6-5
j_call: TRBJ2-1
cdr3_aa: CASSYGSSYNEQFF
cdr3_nt: TGTGCCAGCAGTTACGGTAGCTCCTACAATGAGCAGTTCTTC

d_call: -
clone_size: -
v_call: TRBV12-3/TRBV12-4
j_call: TRBJ1-1
cdr3_aa: CASGGGTNTEAFF
cdr3_nt: TGTGCCAGCGGTGGAGGGACGAACACTGAAGCTTTCTTT

d_call: -
clone_size: -
v_call: TRBV7-6
j_call: TRBJ2-7
cdr3_aa: CASSSEQGYEQYF
cdr3_nt: TGTGCCAGCAGCTCTGAACAGGGATACGAGCAGTACTTC

d_call: -
clone_size: many
v_call: TRBV9
j_call: TRBJ2-5
cdr3_aa: CASSVVVGGQSVLETQYF
cdr3_nt: TGTGCCAGCAGCGTAGTAGTCGGGGGGCAGTCTGTTCTGGAGACCCAGTACTTC

d_call: TRBD1
clone_size: many
v_call: TRBV7-9
j_call: TRBJ1-5
cdr3_aa: CASSVGQFNQPQHF
cdr3_nt: TGTGCCAGCAGCGTGGGACAGTTCAATCAGCCCCAGCATTTT

d_call: TRBD1
clone_size: -
v_call: TRBV5-1
j_call: TRBJ1-6
cdr3_aa: CASSAGQGANSPLHF
cdr3_nt: TGCGCCAGCAGCGCAGGACAGGGGGCGAATTCACCCCTCCACTTT

d_call: TRBD2
clone_size: few
v_call: TRBV6-2/TRBV6-3
j_call: TRBJ2-3
cdr3_aa: CASSLLAGGSTDTQYF
cdr3_nt: TGTGCCAGCAGTTTACTAGCGGGGGGAAGCACAGATACGCAGTATTTT

d_call: -
clone_size: many
v_call: TRBV29-1
j_call: TRBJ1-5
cdr3_aa: CSVGDPNQPQHF
cdr3_nt: TGCAGCGTTGGGGATCCCAATCAGCCCCAGCATTTT

d_call: -
clone_size: -
v_call: TRBV30
j_call: TRBJ1-1
cdr3_aa: CAWSVVFNTEAFF
cdr3_nt: TGTGCCTGGAGTGTTGTGTTCAACACTGAAGCTTTCTTT

d_call: -
clone_size: -
v_call: TRBV5-1
j_call: TRBJ2-1
cdr3_aa: CASRYDGSSYNEQFF
cdr3_nt: TGCGCCAGCAGGTATGACGGAAGCTCCTACAATGAGCAGTTCTTC

d_call: TRBD2
clone_size: many
v_call: TRBV5-1
j_call: TRBJ2-7
cdr3_aa: CASSPGGQGSEQYF
cdr3_nt: TGCGCCAGCAGCCCGGGAGGGCAGGGCTCAGAGCAGTACTTC

d_call: -
clone_size: many
v_call: TRBV4-1
j_call: TRBJ1-1
cdr3_aa: CASSQDNLNTEAFF
cdr3_nt: TGCGCCAGCAGCCAAGACAACCTGAACACTGAAGCTTTCTTT

d_call: -
clone_size: few
v_call: TRBV5-5
j_call: TRBJ1-2
cdr3_aa: CASSQDSFEGYTF
cdr3_nt: TGTGCCAGCAGCCAGGACAGCTTCGAGGGCTACACCTTC

d_call: -
clone_size: few
v_call: TRBV11-3
j_call: TRBJ2-7
cdr3_aa: CASSPPGTYEQYF
cdr3_nt: TGTGCCAGCAGCCCCCCCGGAACCTACGAGCAGTACTTC

d_call: -
clone_size: many
v_call: TRBV7-2
j_call: TRBJ2-3
cdr3_aa: CASSTGLPWDTQYF
cdr3_nt: TGTGCCAGCAGCACCGGACTGCCCTGGGATACGCAGTATTTT

d_call: -
clone_size: many
v_call: TRBV25-1
j_call: TRBJ1-3
cdr3_aa: CASSELSSGNTIYF
cdr3_nt: TGTGCCAGCAGTGAGTTGAGCTCCGGAAACACCATATATTTT

d_call: -
clone_size: -
v_call: TRBV6-1
j_call: TRBJ1-4
cdr3_aa: CASSDSFGARGKLFF
cdr3_nt: TGTGCCAGCAGTGACTCATTCGGGGCCCGGGGAAAACTGTTTTTT

d_call: -
clone_size: few
v_call: TRBV7-9
j_call: TRBJ2-5
cdr3_aa: CASSQSETQYF
cdr3_nt: TGTGCCAGCAGCCAGTCAGAGACCCAGTACTTC

d_call: -
clone_size: many
v_call: TRBV25-1
j_call: TRBJ1-6
cdr3_aa: CASSDWVGVSPLHF
cdr3_nt: TGTGCCAGCAGTGATTGGGTCGGGGTTTCACCCCTCCACTTT

d_call: -
clone_size: -
v_call: TRBV7-3
j_call: TRBJ2-2
cdr3_aa: CASSYGGTGELFF
cdr3_nt: TGTGCCAGCAGCTACGGCGGGACCGGGGAGCTGTTTTTT

d_call: -
clone_size: once
v_call: TRBV12-3/TRBV12-4
j_call: TRBJ1-1
cdr3_aa: CASSLGGGDTEAFF
cdr3_nt: TGTGCCAGCAGTTTAGGAGGTGGGGACACTGAAGCTTTCTTT

d_call: -
clone_size: few
v_call: TRBV11-2
j_call: TRBJ2-1
cdr3_aa: CASSFGGAAIDEQFF
cdr3_nt: TGTGCCAGCAGCTTCGGCGGGGCGGCAATCGATGAGCAGTTCTTC

d_call: TRBD1
clone_size: few
v_call: TRBV24-1
j_call: TRBJ2-4
cdr3_aa: CATSDSDRGLNIQYF
cdr3_nt: TGTGCCACCAGTGATTCCGACAGGGGGCTTAACATTCAGTACTTC

d_call: TRBD1
clone_size: -
v_call: TRBV20-1
j_call: TRBJ1-6
cdr3_aa: CSARDIRQGNNSPLHF
cdr3_nt: TGCAGTGCTAGAGATATCCGACAGGGAAATAATTCACCCCTCCACTTT

d_call: TRBD1
clone_size: -
v_call: TRBV19
j_call: TRBJ1-5
cdr3_aa: CASTATGDVNQPQHF
cdr3_nt: TGTGCCAGTACTGCGACAGGGGATGTCAATCAGCCCCAGCATTTT

d_call: TRBD1
clone_size: many
v_call: TRBV20-1
j_call: TRBJ2-7
cdr3_aa: CSARAGTGPYEQYF
cdr3_nt: TGCAGTGCTAGAGCCGGGACAGGGCCCTACGAGCAGTACTTC

d_call: -
clone_size: -
v_call: TRBV30
j_call: TRBJ2-3
cdr3_aa: CAWSGGPDTQYF
cdr3_nt: TGTGCCTGGAGCGGGGGGCCAGATACGCAGTATTTT

d_call: TRBD1
clone_size: -
v_call: TRBV3-1
j_call: TRBJ1-2
cdr3_aa: CASSQVEGGREGYTF
cdr3_nt: TGTGCCAGCAGCCAAGTAGAAGGGGGCAGAGAGGGCTACACCTTC

d_call: TRBD1
clone_size: few
v_call: TRBV12-3/TRBV12-4
j_call: TRBJ2-7
cdr3_aa: CASSRQGILESTYEQYF
cdr3_nt: TGTGCCAGCAGCCGACAGGGGATCCTCGAAAGCACCTACGAGCAGTACTTC

d_call: -
clone_size: -
v_call: TRBV19
j_call: TRBJ1-4
cdr3_aa: CASSLQAGEKLFF
cdr3_nt: TGTGCCAGTAGTCTCCAGGCAGGGGAAAAACTGTTTTTT

d_call: -
clone_size: many
v_call: TRBV20-1
j_call: TRBJ2-5
cdr3_aa: CSGQTQETQYF
cdr3_nt: TGCAGTGGACAGACCCAAGAGACCCAGTACTTC

d_call: -
clone_size: many
v_call: TRBV9
j_call: TRBJ2-6
cdr3_aa: CASLGGTNVLTF
cdr3_nt: TGTGCCAGCTTGGGGGGCACCAACGTCCTGACTTTC